This paragraph reports one T cell receptor beta chain. The CDR3 consists of 15 residues. V dropped 4 bases and J dropped 4 bases, with 14 bases sitting between them. Germline CDR1 LGHDT, CDR2 YNNKEL (reference sequence). The data were produced by immunoSEQ multiplex PCR, yet TCRdb's version contains in-frame clones alone and is incomplete. The sample lists about 210,000 clones, around four fifths occurring once. The data originate from a study of blood T cell repertoires in COVID-19. About the study: The United States, Italy and Spain were the sources of the acute and convalescent COVID-19 samples.

The origin of this receptor is a woman aged 45-65 years with acute or convalescent COVID-19. V gene TRBV3-1 (or the pseudogene TRBV3-2) combines with J gene TRBJ2-1; TRBD2 might be the D (6 bases). Sample: peripheral blood. The CDR3 sequence: CASSPTGTSYNEQFF. Written as DNA, the CDR3 is TGTGCCAGCAGCCCAACCGGGACTTCGTACAATGAGCAGTTCTTC.